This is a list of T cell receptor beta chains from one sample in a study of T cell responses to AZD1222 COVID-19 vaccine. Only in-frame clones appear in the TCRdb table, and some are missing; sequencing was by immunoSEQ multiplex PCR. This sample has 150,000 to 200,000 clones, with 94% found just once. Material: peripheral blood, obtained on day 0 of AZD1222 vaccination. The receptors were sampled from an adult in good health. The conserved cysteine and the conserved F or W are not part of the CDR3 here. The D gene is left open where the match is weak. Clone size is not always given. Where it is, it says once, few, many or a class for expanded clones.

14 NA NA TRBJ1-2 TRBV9 ASSVFPGGMDYGYT
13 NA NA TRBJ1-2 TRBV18 ASSPPAGTNYGYT
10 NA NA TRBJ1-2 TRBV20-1 SASAPLGGYT
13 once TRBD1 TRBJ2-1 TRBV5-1 ASSDGQGYGNEQF
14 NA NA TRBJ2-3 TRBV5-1 ASSSPTGISTDTQY
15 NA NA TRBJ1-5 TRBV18 ASSPRDAGAIDQPQH
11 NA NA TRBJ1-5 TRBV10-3 AISEGTNQPQH
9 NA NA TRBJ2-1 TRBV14 ASSYRELQF
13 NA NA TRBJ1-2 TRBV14 ASSQIRGSGYGYT
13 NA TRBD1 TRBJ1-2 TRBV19 ASSIGTGTFYGYT
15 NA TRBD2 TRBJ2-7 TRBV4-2 ASSQDGAGGNSYEQY
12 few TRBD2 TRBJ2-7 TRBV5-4 ASSFLGGPYEQY
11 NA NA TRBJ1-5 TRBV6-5 ASGKGEHQPQH
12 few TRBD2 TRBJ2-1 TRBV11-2 ASSLRGLASEQF
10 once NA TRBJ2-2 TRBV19 ASSIVPGELF
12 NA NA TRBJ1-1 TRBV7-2 ASSPPLTGTEAF
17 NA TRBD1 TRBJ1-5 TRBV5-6 ASSLSGVGQGAGNQPQH
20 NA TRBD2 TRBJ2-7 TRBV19 ASSILTGTSGALHHINYEQY
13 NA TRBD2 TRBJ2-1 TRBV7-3 ASSEGTSGIREQF
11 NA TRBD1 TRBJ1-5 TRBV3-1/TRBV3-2 ASSQDFDGQAH
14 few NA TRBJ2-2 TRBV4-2 ASSQGSGSFTGELF
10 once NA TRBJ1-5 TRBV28 ASSSGEQPQH
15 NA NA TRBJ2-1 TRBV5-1 ASSLFRTAGLYNEQF
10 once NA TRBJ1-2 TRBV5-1 ASTLDGYGYT